Sequencing of this TCR beta chain was carried out in a study of CD8 T cells in ankylosing spondylitis. Study-level results: CD8+ cells made up the disease-linked clones, which were relatively rare in peripheral blood. Some motif variants were previously reported in reactive arthritis synovial fluid and blood.

In TCRdb, the 5' RACE reads were re-called with MiXCR into one record per CDR3 protein. Of 250,000 or so distinct CDR3 sequences listed, about 24% are singletons. As to this clonotype: Its specificity is unknown.

The V gene lost 2 bases and the J gene lost 2 bases, with 13 bases spanning the gap. CDR3 length: 15 residues. Sample: blood, either unsorted or a sorted T cell fraction (not recorded which). The chain has TRBV12-3 or TRBV12-4 and TRBJ2-7, with D unclear. The sequence came from a male donor with ankylosing spondylitis or in good health (not recorded which). CDR3 nucleotide sequence: TGTGCCAGCAGTTTATGGGGTAGAGACCCCTACGAGCAGTACTTC. As protein: CASSLWGRDPYEQYF.